Following are 7 T cell receptor beta chains from one sample sequenced in a study of blood T cell repertoires in COVID-19. TCRdb's copy holds only in-frame clones and misses some; the assay was immunoSEQ multiplex PCR. The repertoire holds 40,000 to 60,000 clones, 75% to 90% seen once, with 2.1% in the top ten. Sequencing was done on a sample of peripheral blood. These receptors were collected from a woman of 80 years or more with COVID-19, enrolled during active disease.

This chain joins TRBV11-2 and TRBJ2-7, with TRBD2 identical over 7 bases. This CDR3 has 13 residues. The V and J ends lost 3 bases and 5 bases, in that order; junction bases with no gene match: 4. CDR1 and CDR2 from the germline V gene are SGHAT and FQNNGV. CDR3 coding DNA: TGTGCCAGCAGCTTGGGAGGGTTCCACGAGCAGTACTTC. It specifies CASSLGGFHEQYF.

V and J are TRBV9 and TRBJ2-7; 10 nucleotides match TRBD1. The CDR3 length is 16 residues. The V segment lost 0 bases and the J segment 2 bases; nucleotides outside the gene matches: 5. Germline CDR1 and CDR2: SGDLS and YYNGEE. The CDR3 sequence: CASSVAETGGAYEQYF. Written as DNA, the CDR3 is TGTGCCAGCAGCGTAGCTGAGACAGGGGGCGCCTACGAGCAGTACTTC.

The CDR3 region is CARLGTGGLGEQFF. CDR3 DNA: TGTGCCAGACTGGGGACAGGGGGCTTGGGAGAGCAGTTCTTC. The chain recombines TRBV19 with TRBJ2-1, with 12 bases matching TRBD1. Trimming cost V 9 bases and J 10 bases; bases outside gene matches: 10. Germline-derived CDR1 and CDR2 are LNHDA and SQIVND (reference sequence). The CDR3 is 14 amino acids.

The chain carries TRBV6-2 or TRBV6-3 and TRBJ2-7, with 8 bases fitting TRBD1. This CDR3 is built from 16 residues. CDR1 MNHEY and CDR2 SVGEGT come from the germline V gene. The J segment lost 3 bases and the V segment lost 6 bases, leaving 13 bases of the junction unmatched. In nucleotides, the CDR3 is TGTGCCAGCAGCCGCCCTAGGGCAGGGGGCGACTACGAGCAGTACTTC. It yields the protein CASSRPRAGGDYEQYF.

This chain links TRBV5-5 with TRBJ2-5, with 7 bases identical to TRBD2. This CDR3 contains 16 residues. With 5 bases clipped from V and 0 bases from J, the junction kept 10 bases outside the gene matches. In germline, CDR1 is SGHKS, CDR2 YYEKEE (reference sequence). In DNA, the CDR3 is TGTGCCAGCAGTCTCGGTCGCGGGGGAAACCAAGAGACCCAGTACTTC. It specifies CASSLGRGGNQETQYF. The whole variable domain, filled in from reference TRBV5-5 and TRBJ2-5, reads DAGVTQSPTHLIKTRGQQVTLRCSPISGHKSVSWYQQVLGQGPQFIFQYYEKEERGRGNFPDRFSARQFPNYSSELNVNALLLGDSALYLCASSLGRGGNQETQYFGPGTRLLVL.

The gene calls are TRBV19 and TRBJ1-2; D possibly corresponds to TRBD1 (6 bases). V lost 8 bases to trimming and J lost 7 bases, with 17 bases between them. Germline loops: CDR1 LNHDA, CDR2 SQIVND (reference sequence). The CDR3 consists of 13 residues. CDR3 bases: TGTGCCAGTTCGGACAGTCTGTATTTTGGCTACACCTTC. This encodes CASSDSLYFGYTF.

The chain couples TRBV18 to TRBJ2-5; no definite D call. Trimming left V 2 bases short and J 3 bases short, with 4 bases between. Germline V gene data show CDR1 as KGHSH and CDR2 as LQKENI. The CDR3 is made up of 12 amino acids. The CDR3 sequence is CASSPVEETQYF. For the CDR3, the DNA is TGTGCCAGCTCACCAGTCGAAGAGACCCAGTACTTC.